Listed below are T cell receptor beta chains from one sample, sequenced in a study of cytomegalovirus exposure and HLA in healthy donors. Here immunoSEQ multiplex PCR was the method, and the copy in TCRdb shows in-frame clones only, minus some. The table lists 180,000 or so clones, about 82% of them singletons, with about 0.77% in the top ten. Sequencing used PBMCs. The receptors derive from a woman under 30 in good health and CMV-seronegative. CDR3s include the opening cysteine and the closing phenylalanine or tryptophan. A D gene is named only where the DNA matches it firmly. Size values are once, few and many counts, or a class for expanded clones, and some rows have none.

clone_size	cdr3_length	d_call	v_call	j_call	cdr3_nt	cdr3_aa
.	14	TRBD1	TRBV27	TRBJ2-7	TGTGCCAGCAGACGGGGACAGGGGACCTACGAGCAGTACTTC	CASRRGQGTYEQYF
.	16	TRBD1	TRBV9	TRBJ1-2	TGTGCCAGCAGTTCTCTGCGGGACAGGGGCCACTATGGCTACACCTTC	CASSSLRDRGHYGYTF
once	14	TRBD1	TRBV28	TRBJ1-2	TGTGCCAGCAGTACGGGACAGGGGAAGAGTGGCTACACCTTC	CASSTGQGKSGYTF
.	14	TRBD2	TRBV2	TRBJ2-5	TGTGCCAGCATGTCTAGCGGGAGCGGCGAGACCCAGTACTTC	CASMSSGSGETQYF
.	19	TRBD2	TRBV7-8	TRBJ2-4	TGTGCCAGCAGCTTATATTGGCACCGACTAGCGGGAGGGCCCGGCATTCAGTACTTC	CASSLYWHRLAGGPGIQYF
.	17	.	TRBV9	TRBJ2-7	TGTGCCAGCAGCGTAGCTACGGGAGACAGGGTTTACGACGAGCAGTACTTC	CASSVATGDRVYDEQYF
.	16	TRBD1	TRBV9	TRBJ2-3	TGTGCCAGCAGCCGCACCGGGACAGGGTGGGCAGATACGCAGTATTTT	CASSRTGTGWADTQYF
few	17	TRBD2	TRBV15	TRBJ2-1	TGTGCCACCAGCAGACGTACCGAGACTAGCGGGGACAATGAGCAGTTCTTC	CATSRRTETSGDNEQFF
few	14	.	TRBV12-5	TRBJ2-3	TGTGCTAGTTCGAGGGAAGGGAGCACAGATACGCAGTATTTT	CASSREGSTDTQYF
.	15	.	TRBV7-2	TRBJ2-1	TGTGCCAGCAGCCCAACTAGCCACTCCTACAATGAGCAGTTCTTC	CASSPTSHSYNEQFF
.	13	.	TRBV6-5	TRBJ1-1	TGTGCCAGCAGTTACTCCAGGCAGGGGGAAGCTTTCTTT	CASSYSRQGEAFF
.	19	.	TRBV15	TRBJ1-1	TGTGCCACCAGCAGACTACGCATCGGACAGACAGGTTTCGACACTGAAGCTTTCTTT	CATSRLRIGQTGFDTEAFF
.	15	TRBD1	TRBV7-8	TRBJ2-1	TGTGCCAGCAGGAGAGACAGGGCCGCGTCAAATGAGCAGTTCTTC	CASRRDRAASNEQFF
once	18	.	TRBV27	TRBJ1-5	TGTGCCAGCAGTCCTTATTGGTTGGGGCTATGGAGCAATCAGCCCCAGCATTTT	CASSPYWLGLWSNQPQHF
.	15	TRBD2	TRBV14	TRBJ2-2	TGTGCCAGCAGTTTCGGGACTAGCGGCACCGGGGAGCTGTTTTTT	CASSFGTSGTGELFF
few	14	.	TRBV30	TRBJ1-4	TGTGCCTGGAGGTCGTGGGGAGGGAATGAAAAACTGTTTTTT	CAWRSWGGNEKLFF
.	14	TRBD2	TRBV5-1	TRBJ2-7	TGCGCCAGCAGTCCGGGGGGTTTGGGTTCCGAGCAGTACTTC	CASSPGGLGSEQYF
.	14	.	TRBV30	TRBJ2-5	TGTGCCTGGAGCCCATCCACAGGGATAGAGACCCAGTACTTC	CAWSPSTGIETQYF
.	16	.	TRBV4-2	TRBJ2-1	TGTGCCAGCAGCCCTCCGGGGGTGGGGGCCTACAATGAGCAGTTCTTC	CASSPPGVGAYNEQFF
.	14	TRBD2	TRBV29-1	TRBJ2-1	TGCAGCGTGGATAAGACTAGCGGGAACAATGAGCAGTTCTTC	CSVDKTSGNNEQFF
.	15	TRBD1	TRBV28	TRBJ2-3	TGTGCCAGCCGCCGCAGGGACAGGGCGACAGATACGCAGTATTTT	CASRRRDRATDTQYF
.	14	TRBD1	TRBV28	TRBJ1-2	TGTGCCAGCAGTTCGACAGGGGGCAACTATGGCTACACCTTC	CASSSTGGNYGYTF
once	14	.	TRBV4-1	TRBJ2-7	TGCGCCAGCAGCCAAGAGGACAGACCCTACGAGCAGTACTTC	CASSQEDRPYEQYF
.	15	TRBD2	TRBV7-6	TRBJ2-5	TGTGCCAGCAGCTTCTTCACTAGCGGCCAAGAGACCCAGTACTTC	CASSFFTSGQETQYF
few	15	.	TRBV6-1	TRBJ2-1	TGTGCCAGCAGTCCTGAAAGGGGTGGCTACAATGAGCAGTTCTTC	CASSPERGGYNEQFF
.	14	TRBD1	TRBV14	TRBJ1-6	TGTGCCAGCAGCTTCGACAGGGCATGGGCACCCCTCCACTTT	CASSFDRAWAPLHF
.	14	.	TRBV10-3	TRBJ2-5	TGTGCCATCAGTGAGTCGAGAGGGGGTGAGACCCAGTACTTC	CAISESRGGETQYF
.	16	.	TRBV28	TRBJ1-1	TGTGCCAGCAGTTTATTCGGGGGACCCGCGAACACTGAAGCTTTCTTT	CASSLFGGPANTEAFF
.	16	TRBD2	TRBV4-2	TRBJ2-7	TGTGCCAGCAGCCAAGCGGCTCCTAGCGGGAGCTCCGAGCAGTACTTC	CASSQAAPSGSSEQYF